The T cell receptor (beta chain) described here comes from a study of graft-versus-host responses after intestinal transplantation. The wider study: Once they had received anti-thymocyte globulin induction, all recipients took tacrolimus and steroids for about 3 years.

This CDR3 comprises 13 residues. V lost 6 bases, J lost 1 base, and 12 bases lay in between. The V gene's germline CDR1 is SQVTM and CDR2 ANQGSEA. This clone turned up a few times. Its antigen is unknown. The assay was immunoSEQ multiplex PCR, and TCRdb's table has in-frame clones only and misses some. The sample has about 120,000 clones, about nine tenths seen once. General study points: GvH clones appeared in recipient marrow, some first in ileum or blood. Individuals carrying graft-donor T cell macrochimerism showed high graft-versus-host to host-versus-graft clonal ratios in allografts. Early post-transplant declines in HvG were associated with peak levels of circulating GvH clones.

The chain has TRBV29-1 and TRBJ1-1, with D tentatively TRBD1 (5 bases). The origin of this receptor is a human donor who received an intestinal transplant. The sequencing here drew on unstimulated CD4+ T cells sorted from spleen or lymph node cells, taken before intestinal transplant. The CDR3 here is CSVWTPKNTEAFF. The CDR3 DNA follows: TGCAGCGTCTGGACACCAAAGAACACTGAAGCTTTCTTT.